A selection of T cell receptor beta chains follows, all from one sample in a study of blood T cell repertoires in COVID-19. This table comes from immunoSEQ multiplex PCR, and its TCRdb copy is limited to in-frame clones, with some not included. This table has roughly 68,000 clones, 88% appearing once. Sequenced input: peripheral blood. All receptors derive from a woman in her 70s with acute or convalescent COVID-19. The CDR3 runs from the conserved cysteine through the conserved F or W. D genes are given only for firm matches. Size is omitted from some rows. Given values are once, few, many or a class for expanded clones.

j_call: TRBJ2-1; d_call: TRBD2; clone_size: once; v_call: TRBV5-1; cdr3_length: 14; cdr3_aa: CASSRGLPRHEQFF; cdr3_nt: TGCGCCAGCAGCAGGGGACTACCGAGGCATGAGCAGTTCTTC
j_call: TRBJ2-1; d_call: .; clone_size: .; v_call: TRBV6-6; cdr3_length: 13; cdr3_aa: CASSSITENEQFF; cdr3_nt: TGTGCCAGCAGTTCCATTACAGAGAATGAGCAGTTCTTC
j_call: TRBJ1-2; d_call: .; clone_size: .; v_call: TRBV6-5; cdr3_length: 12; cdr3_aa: CASTTGNYGYTF; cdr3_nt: TGTGCCAGTACTACAGGGAACTATGGCTACACCTTC
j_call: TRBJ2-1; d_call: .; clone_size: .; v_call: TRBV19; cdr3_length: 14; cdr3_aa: CAVGTTGIYNEQFF; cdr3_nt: TGTGCCGTTGGCACAACGGGGATCTACAATGAGCAGTTCTTC
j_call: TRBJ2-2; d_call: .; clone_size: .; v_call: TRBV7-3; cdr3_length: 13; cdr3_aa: CASSAVVTGELFF; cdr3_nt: TGTGCCAGCAGCGCAGTGGTGACCGGGGAGCTGTTTTTT
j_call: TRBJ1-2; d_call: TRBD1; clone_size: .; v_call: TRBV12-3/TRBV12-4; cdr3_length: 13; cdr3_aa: CASSLGQAYGYTF; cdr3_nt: TGTGCCAGCAGTCTAGGACAGGCCTATGGCTACACCTTC
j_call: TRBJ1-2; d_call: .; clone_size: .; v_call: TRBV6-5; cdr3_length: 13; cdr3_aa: CASRTAREWGYTF; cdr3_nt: TGTGCCAGCAGGACGGCGAGGGAGTGGGGCTACACCTTC
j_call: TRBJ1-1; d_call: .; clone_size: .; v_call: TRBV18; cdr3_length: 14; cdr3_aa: CASSPEWQGTEAFF; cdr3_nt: TGTGCCAGCTCACCAGAGTGGCAGGGCACTGAAGCTTTCTTT
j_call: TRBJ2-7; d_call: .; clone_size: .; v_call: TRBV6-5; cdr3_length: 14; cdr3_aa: CASSYGGTEGEQYF; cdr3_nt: TGTGCCAGCAGTTACGGAGGGACAGAAGGCGAGCAGTACTTC
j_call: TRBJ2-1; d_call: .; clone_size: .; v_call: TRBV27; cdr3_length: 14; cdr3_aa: CASSLRGSYNEQFF; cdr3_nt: TGTGCCAGCAGTTTGCGGGGCTCCTACAATGAGCAGTTCTTC
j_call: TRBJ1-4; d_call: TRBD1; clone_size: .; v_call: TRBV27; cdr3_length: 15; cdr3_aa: CASSLTGTGGKKLFF; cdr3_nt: TGTGCCAGCAGTCTAACCGGGACAGGGGGCAAAAAACTGTTTTTT
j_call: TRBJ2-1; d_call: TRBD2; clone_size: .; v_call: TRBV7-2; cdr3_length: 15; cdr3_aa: CASSLDGGAKREQFF; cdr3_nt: TGTGCCAGCAGCTTAGACGGGGGGGCCAAGAGGGAGCAGTTCTTC
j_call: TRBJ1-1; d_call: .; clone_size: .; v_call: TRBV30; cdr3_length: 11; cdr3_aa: CAYARSAEAFF; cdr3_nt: TGTGCCTATGCTCGTTCGGCTGAAGCTTTCTTT
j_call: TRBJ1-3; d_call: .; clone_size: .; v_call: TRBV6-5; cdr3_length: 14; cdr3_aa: CALGGPGPGNTIYF; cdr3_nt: TGTGCCCTAGGAGGCCCGGGCCCTGGAAACACCATATATTTT
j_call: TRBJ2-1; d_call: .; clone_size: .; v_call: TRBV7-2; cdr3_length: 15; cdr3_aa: CASSVPGFVYNEQFF; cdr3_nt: TGTGCCAGCAGCGTTCCAGGTTTTGTGTACAATGAGCAGTTCTTC
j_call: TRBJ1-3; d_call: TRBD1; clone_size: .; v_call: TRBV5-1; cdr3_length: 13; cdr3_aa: CASSTGTGTTIYF; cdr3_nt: TGCGCCAGCAGCACCGGGACAGGGACCACCATATATTTT
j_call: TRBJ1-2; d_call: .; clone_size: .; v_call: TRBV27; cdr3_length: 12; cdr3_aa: CASSYGGEGYTF; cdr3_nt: TGTGCCAGCAGTTACGGGGGGGAGGGCTACACCTTC
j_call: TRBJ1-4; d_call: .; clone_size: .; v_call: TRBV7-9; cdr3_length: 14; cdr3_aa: CASSLDPGGEKLFF; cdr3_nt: TGTGCCAGCAGCTTAGACCCCGGGGGTGAAAAACTGTTTTTT
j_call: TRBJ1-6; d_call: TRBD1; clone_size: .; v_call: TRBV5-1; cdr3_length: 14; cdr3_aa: CASSLQGFNSPLHF; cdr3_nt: TGCGCCAGCAGCTTACAGGGGTTTAATTCACCCCTCCACTTT
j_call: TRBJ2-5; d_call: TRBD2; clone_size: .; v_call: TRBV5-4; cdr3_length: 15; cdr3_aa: CASSPGLAGEETQYF; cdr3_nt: TGTGCCAGCAGCCCGGGACTAGCGGGGGAAGAGACCCAGTACTTC
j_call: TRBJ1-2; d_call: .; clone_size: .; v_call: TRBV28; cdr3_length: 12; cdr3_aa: CASSFGTGGYTF; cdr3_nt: TGTGCCAGCAGTTTCGGAACGGGAGGCTACACCTTC
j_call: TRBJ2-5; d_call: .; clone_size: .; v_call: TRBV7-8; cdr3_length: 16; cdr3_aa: CASSLRRGMPTETQYF; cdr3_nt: TGTGCCAGCAGCTTACGGCGCGGGATGCCCACAGAGACCCAGTACTTC
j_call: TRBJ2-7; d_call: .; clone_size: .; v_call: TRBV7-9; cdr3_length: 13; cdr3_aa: CASALDSSYEQYF; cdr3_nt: TGTGCCAGCGCCCTGGACAGCTCCTACGAGCAGTACTTC
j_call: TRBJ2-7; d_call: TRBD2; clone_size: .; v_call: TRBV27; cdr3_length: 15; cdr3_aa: CASSYLTSGRYEQYF; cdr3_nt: TGTGCCAGCAGTTACCTGACTAGCGGGAGATACGAGCAGTACTTC
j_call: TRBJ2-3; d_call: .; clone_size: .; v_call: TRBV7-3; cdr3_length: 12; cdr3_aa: CATADSTDTQYF; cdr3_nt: TGTGCCACCGCGGATAGCACAGATACGCAGTATTTT